This T cell receptor (beta chain) was sequenced during a study of post-analysis software for immune sequencing data. Study-wide results and caveats: Comparison with controls showed significantly lower normalized Chao1 diversity in multiple sclerosis patients. Included in a set of roughly 5 TRBV segments more frequent in patients than controls were TRBV5-6, TRBV5-1 and TRBV20-1.

Germline CDR1 is MNHEY and CDR2 is SVGAGI. This CDR3 has 14 residues. J was trimmed by 3 bases and V by 2 bases; bases with no gene match: 0. TCR beta cDNA libraries had unique molecular identifiers. Each CDR3 protein gets one entry after TCRdb re-called the PCR reads with MiXCR. The sample lists about 430,000 distinct CDR3 sequences; 39% were seen once. This clonotype appeared many times. No antigen is known for it. The sequencing input was blood. The chain uses TRBV6-5 and TRBJ2-7; 11 bases agree with TRBD1. This TCR came from a girl aged 2-10 years with multiple sclerosis. CDR3 DNA sequence: TGTGCCAGCAGTTACGGGACAGGGGGCTACGAGCAGTACTTC. Translating it yields CASSYGTGGYEQYF.